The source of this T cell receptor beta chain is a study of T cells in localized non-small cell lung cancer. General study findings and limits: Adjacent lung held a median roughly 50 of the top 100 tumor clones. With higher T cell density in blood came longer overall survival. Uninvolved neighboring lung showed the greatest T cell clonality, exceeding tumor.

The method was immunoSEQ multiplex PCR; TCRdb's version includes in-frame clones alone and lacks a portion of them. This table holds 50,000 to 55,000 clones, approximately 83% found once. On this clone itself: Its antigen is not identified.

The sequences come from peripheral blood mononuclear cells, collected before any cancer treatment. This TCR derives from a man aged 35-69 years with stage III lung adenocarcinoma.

The CDR3 region is CASRGAGGPGAGELFF. Written as DNA, the CDR3 is TGTGCCAGCAGAGGAGCGGGAGGGCCAGGGGCCGGGGAGCTGTTTTTT. V is TRBV2 and J is TRBJ2-2, with 10 bases lining up with TRBD2. The CDR3 spans 16 residues. J lost 6 bases, V lost 6 bases, and 10 bases had no gene match. Germline CDR1 and CDR2: SNHLY and FYNNEI.